This record concerns one TCR beta chain sequence. This specimen belongs to a study of T cell responses to AZD1222 COVID-19 vaccine. Combined were second doses at about 4 or about 12 weeks. V shed 5 bases and J shed 0 bases, with 11 bases lying between them. The CDR3 has 15 residues. CDR1 is SGHTA and CDR2 is FQGNSA in the germline V gene. The assay was immunoSEQ multiplex PCR, and TCRdb's table has in-frame clones only and misses some. The table includes about 140,000 clones, almost 90% detected once. Sample: peripheral blood, taken 28 days after the second AZD1222 dose. This clonotype originated in an adult who received the AZD1222 COVID-19 vaccine. The rearrangement links TRBV7-2 to TRBJ2-1; no clear D. The CDR3 spells CASSHGRASYNEQFF. Written as DNA, the CDR3 is TGTGCCAGCAGCCACGGACGGGCCTCCTACAATGAGCAGTTCTTC.